The next 23 T cell receptor beta chains were all read from a single sample in a study of OX40 agonist ivuxolimab in advanced cancers. Profiling relied on immunoSEQ multiplex PCR, and the TCRdb table lists in-frame clones only, not all of them. The sample carries 70,000 to 95,000 clones, around 80% recorded once. The specimen was CD4+ or CD8+ T cells sorted from blood, collected in a trial of the OX40 agonist ivuxolimab. All receptors derive from an adult with an advanced solid tumor such as melanoma, head and neck, liver or kidney cancer.

Only one count was recorded for this clone. The rearrangement joins TRBV6-4 to TRBJ2-2; D is unresolved. The CDR3 is 15 amino acids. Trimming pared 0 bases from V and 1 base from J, leaving 6 bases between. Germline-derived CDR1 and CDR2 are MRHNA and SNTAGT. The CDR3 DNA follows: TGTGCCAGCAGTGACTCCGGCGGGAACACCGGGGAGCTGTTTTTT. This sequence encodes CASSDSGGNTGELFF.

The chain links TRBV7-2 to TRBJ2-7; D is possibly TRBD1 or TRBD2 (5 bases each). V lost 5 bases and J lost 1, with 21 bases in between. CDR1 is SGHTA, CDR2 FQGNSA, per germline. CDR3 length: 17 amino acids. CDR3 coding DNA: TGTGCCAGCAGCATCCGGGACGGACCAGGTCGGTCCTACGAGCAGTACGTC. This translates into CASSIRDGPGRSYEQYV.

V gene TRBV9 combines with J gene TRBJ1-5; D gene unclear. The CDR3 is 14 amino acids. The V gene lost 0 bases and the J gene lost 7 bases, with 11 bases spanning the gap. Germline V gene sequence: CDR1 SGDLS, CDR2 YYNGEE. CDR3 sequence (DNA): TGTGCCAGCAGCGTAGGTTCGAAGTACCAGCCCCAGCATTTT. Translation: CASSVGSKYQPQHF.

The chain couples TRBV15 to TRBJ2-3; 9 nucleotides agree with TRBD2. Germline CDR1 and CDR2: LNHNV and YYDKDF (reference sequence). There are 15 residues in the CDR3. The trim removed 5 bases at V and 1 base at J, leaving 4 bases unmatched. In DNA form, the CDR3 reads TGTGCCACCAGCGGCGGGGGGGCGGGCACAGATACGCAGTATTTT. As protein: CATSGGGAGTDTQYF.

This clone was seen more than once but under ten times. The CDR3 region is CASSSLQRENTEAFF. CDR3 coding DNA: TGTGCCAGCAGTTCCCTTCAGAGGGAGAACACTGAAGCTTTCTTT. This sequence joins TRBV27 and TRBJ1-1, with D unresolved. The CDR3 is made up of 15 amino acids. CDR1 MNHEY and CDR2 SMNVEV come from the germline V gene (reference sequence). V was trimmed by 4 bases and J by 1 base, leaving 13 bases between them.

This clone was observed a handful of times. V usage is TRBV7-8 and J usage is TRBJ1-3, with D maybe TRBD1 (6 bases). The CDR3 loop spans 15 amino acids. The V end lost 5 bases, the J end lost 0 bases, and 11 bases lay between the germline ends. The germline V gene has CDR1 SGHVS and CDR2 FQNEAQ. This chain's CDR3 is CASSPQGISGNTIYF. In DNA, the CDR3 is TGTGCCAGCAGCCCACAGGGTATCTCTGGAAACACCATATATTTT.

CDR3 nucleotide sequence: TGCGCCAGCAGTGGAGCGGGTAATGAGCAGTTCTTC. As protein: CASSGAGNEQFF. J is TRBJ2-1 and V is TRBV5-1; perhaps TRBD2 as D (6 bases). Between the trimmed V and J ends, which lost 5 bases and 7 bases, there was a span of 10 bases. Germline lookup yields CDR1 SGHRS and CDR2 YFSETQ. The CDR3 is made up of 12 amino acids.

This chain connects TRBV4-3 to TRBJ2-3; 9 bases agree with TRBD2. The CDR3 is 18 residues long. Trimming at V came to 4 bases and at J to 5 bases, leaving 16 bases not matched to a gene. The V gene's germline CDR1 is LGHNA and CDR2 YSLEER. CDR3 amino acids: CASSRNPRASGTLDTQYF. The CDR3 DNA reads as TGCGCCAGCAGCCGCAACCCTCGGGCTAGCGGGACTTTAGATACGCAGTATTTT.

The chain carries TRBV10-3 and TRBJ2-3, with 9 bases aligning to TRBD2. Trimming cost V 3 bases and J 3 bases; bases outside gene matches: 10. Germline CDR1 reads ENHRY; CDR2 reads SYGVKD. The CDR3 consists of 17 residues. CDR3 amino acids: CAISEGSGRELTDTQYF. In DNA, the CDR3 is TGTGCCATCAGTGAAGGTAGCGGGAGAGAACTGACAGATACGCAGTATTTT.

The V and J genes are TRBV6-5 and TRBJ1-1, with D uncertain. The germline gives CDR1 MNHEY, CDR2 SVGAGI. V was shortened by 0 bases and J by 3 bases, with 11 bases between the two germline ends. There are 15 residues in the CDR3. The CDR3 nucleotides read TGTGCCAGCAGTTACTCGTTTGTGGTGGACACTGAAGCTTTCTTT. Its translation: CASSYSFVVDTEAFF.

J is TRBJ2-7 and V is TRBV28, with 8 bases that match TRBD1. The J segment lost 4 bases and the V segment lost 2 bases, leaving 7 bases of the junction unmatched. This CDR3 is 15 amino acids long. Per germline, CDR1 MDHEN and CDR2 SYDVKM. This chain's CDR3 is CASSLGGQGLYEQYV. In DNA form, the CDR3 reads TGTGCCAGCAGTTTAGGTGGACAGGGTTTATACGAGCAGTACGTC.

The chain combines TRBV28 with TRBJ1-1; D is possibly TRBD1 (5 bases). The CDR3 sequence is 12 residues long. Germline assignment: CDR1 MDHEN and CDR2 SYDVKM. The ends were cut back, 3 bases at V and 5 bases at J, with 7 bases in the middle. The CDR3 here is CASSLRGTEAFF. CDR3 sequence (DNA): TGTGCCAGCAGTTTGAGGGGAACTGAAGCTTTCTTT.

This chain joins TRBV10-3 and TRBJ1-1; D is ambiguous. From germline, CDR1 is ENHRY and CDR2 SYGVKD. V was trimmed by 3 bases and J by 2 bases, leaving 10 bases between them. The CDR3 covers 14 residues. The CDR3 bases are TGTGCCATCAGTGATCCCGGACTTAACACTGAAGCTTTCTTT. Translating gives CAISDPGLNTEAFF.

This clone was counted a single time. The genes are TRBV7-3 and TRBJ1-1; 9 bases agree with TRBD1. V gave up 5 bases and J gave up 9 bases; unmatched junction bases: 7. Germline loops: CDR1 SGHTA, CDR2 FQGTGA. The CDR3 is 13 amino acids. The CDR3 is CASSPYHRGQAFF. CDR3 nucleotide sequence: TGTGCCAGCAGCCCCTACCACAGGGGGCAAGCTTTCTTT. The entire variable domain, with the rest obtained from reference TRBV7-3 and TRBJ1-1, is as follows: GAGVSQTPSNKVTEKGKYVELRCDPISGHTALYWYRQSLGQGPEFLIYFQGTGAADDSGLPNDRFFAVRPEGSVSTLKIQRTERGDSAVYLCASSPYHRGQAFFGQGTRLTVV.

This chain uses TRBV6-1 with TRBJ2-7, with 8 bases fitting TRBD2. V was pared by 3 bases and J by 2 bases, with 9 bases of the junction left unmatched. Germline V CDR1 and CDR2: MNHNS, SASEGT. This CDR3 spans 16 amino acids. The CDR3 region is CASSEGYAGGAYEQYV. The DNA for the CDR3 is TGTGCCAGCAGTGAGGGGTACGCGGGGGGCGCCTACGAGCAGTACGTC.

This chain connects TRBV5-1 to TRBJ2-4, with D possibly being TRBD2 (6 bases). The CDR3 is made up of 13 amino acids. Germline CDR1 and CDR2: SGHRS and YFSETQ. Trimming left V 7 bases short and J 3 bases short, with 11 bases between. The CDR3 here is CASRGGDKNIQYF. The DNA of the CDR3 is TGCGCCAGCCGAGGAGGGGACAAAAACATTCAGTACTTC.

This clone appeared once. This chain uses TRBV19 with TRBJ2-1, with a weak D call TRBD2 (6 bases). The CDR3 loop spans 16 amino acids. The germline V gene encodes CDR1 LNHDA and CDR2 SQIVND (reference sequence). Between the trimmed V and J ends, which lost 11 bases and 5 bases, there was a span of 25 bases. CDR3 nucleotides: TGTGCCGCGAACAAGGGTACCGGGAGAGGGCACAATGAGCAGTTCTTC. This codes for CAANKGTGRGHNEQFF. The full variable domain, with the rest looked up from reference TRBV19 and TRBJ2-1, is DGGITQSPKYLFRKEGQNVTLSCEQNLNHDAMYWYRQDPGQGLRLIYYSQIVNDFQKGDIAEGYSVSREKKESFPLTVTSAQKNPTAFYLCAANKGTGRGHNEQFFGPGTRLTVL.

The rearrangement joins TRBV27 to TRBJ2-1, with 11 positions matching TRBD2. After removal of 3 bases from V and 6 bases from J, the junction contained 4 bases not matched to a gene. This CDR3 spans 15 amino acids. The germline V gene has CDR1 MNHEY and CDR2 SMNVEV (reference sequence). CDR3 sequence reads: CASSLALAGVNEQFF. The CDR3 DNA is TGTGCCAGCAGTTTGGCACTAGCGGGAGTCAATGAGCAGTTCTTC.

The rearrangement links TRBV9 to TRBJ2-3; 8 bases line up with TRBD2. CDR3 length equals 15 residues. V dropped 7 bases and J dropped 3; count of bases not matched to a gene: 10. From germline, CDR1 is SGDLS and CDR2 YYNGEE. The CDR3 region has the DNA TGTGCCAGCGGGGGAGCGGGAGCGGATACAGATACGCAGTATTTT. Translated, it gives CASGGAGADTDTQYF.

The V and J genes are TRBV27 and TRBJ2-3, with D possibly called TRBD1 or TRBD2 (6 bases each). The CDR3 is 15 amino acids. Looked up from germline, CDR1 is MNHEY and CDR2 is SMNVEV (reference sequence). Trimming left V 2 bases short and J 1 base short, with 10 bases between. This CDR3 reads CASSLRGVGTDTQYF. CDR3 nucleotides: TGTGCCAGCAGTTTAAGGGGGGTCGGCACAGATACGCAGTATTTT.

This chain connects TRBV7-8 to TRBJ1-4; no clear D. Germline lookup yields CDR1 SGHVS and CDR2 FQNEAQ. The length of the CDR3 is 17 residues. V lost 5 bases to trimming and J lost 5 bases, with 21 bases between them. In DNA, the CDR3 is TGTGCCAGCAGCCCGAAACGTGTCCGGGCGCAGAATGAAAAACTGTTTTTT. Encoded protein: CASSPKRVRAQNEKLFF.

Remarks on this clone: The junction departs from the called germline gene at one end, perhaps through a read error. The rearrangement links TRBV7-7 to TRBJ2-2, with 8 bases matching TRBD1. CDR1 SSHAT and CDR2 FNYEAQ come from the germline V gene (reference sequence). The CDR3 length is 14 residues. CDR3 amino acids: CASSFQGATGELFF. CDR3 coding DNA: TGTGCTAGCAGCTTTCAGGGGGCAACCGGGGAGCTGTTTTTT.

The rearrangement uses TRBV6-5 and TRBJ2-2, with D possibly matching TRBD2 (6 bases). Germline CDR1 and CDR2: MNHEY and SVGAGI. Trimming took 8 bases from V and 13 from J, leaving 17 bases between them. The length of the CDR3 is 12 residues. CDR3 sequence reads: CASRGSTRGLFF. CDR3 DNA: TGTGCCAGCCGGGGGTCGACAAGAGGGCTGTTTTTT.